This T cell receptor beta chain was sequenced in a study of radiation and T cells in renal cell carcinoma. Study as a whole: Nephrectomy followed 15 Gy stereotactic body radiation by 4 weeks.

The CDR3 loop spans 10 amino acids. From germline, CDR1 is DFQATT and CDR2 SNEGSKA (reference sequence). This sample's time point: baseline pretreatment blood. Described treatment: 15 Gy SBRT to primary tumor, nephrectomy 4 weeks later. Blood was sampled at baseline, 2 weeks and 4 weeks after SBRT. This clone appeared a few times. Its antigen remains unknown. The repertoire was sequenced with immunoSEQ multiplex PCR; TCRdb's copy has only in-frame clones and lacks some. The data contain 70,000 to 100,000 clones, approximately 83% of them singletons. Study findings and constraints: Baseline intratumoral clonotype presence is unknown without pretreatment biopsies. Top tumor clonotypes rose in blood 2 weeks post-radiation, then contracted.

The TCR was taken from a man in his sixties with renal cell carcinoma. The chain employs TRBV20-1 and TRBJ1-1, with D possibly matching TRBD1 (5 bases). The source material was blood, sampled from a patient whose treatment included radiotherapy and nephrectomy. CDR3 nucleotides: TGCAGGAGTCTGGGGGCTGAAGCTTTCTTT. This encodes CRSLGAEAFF.